This TCR beta chain was obtained from a study of blood T cell repertoires in COVID-19. In regard to this clone: This specimen includes other DNA sequences encoding the same CDR3.

CDR1 is SGHRS, CDR2 YFSETQ, per germline. J gave up 6 bases and V 0 bases, and 0 bases lay outside the gene matches. The length of the CDR3 is 13 residues. Under the authors' procedure: Estimation of nucleated cell counts was performed using reference gene primer amplification. Assay: immunoSEQ multiplex PCR; the TCRdb copy retains only in-frame clones and omits some. V, J and clone size are those of that table, while D and trimming were read from the DNA. The sample shows 130,000 to 150,000 clones, about four fifths of them seen only once. Sample: peripheral blood. This receptor was obtained from a woman in her 70s with COVID-19, enrolled during active disease. V and J are TRBV5-1 and TRBJ2-1, with 7 bases aligning to TRBD2. Written as DNA, the CDR3 is TGCGCCAGCAGCTTGGGGACTAGCAATGAGCAGTTCTTC. Residues: CASSLGTSNEQFF.